This T cell receptor (beta chain) was observed in a study of PD-1 blockade in classical Hodgkin lymphoma. Brentuximab vedotin exposure varied among the patients, all of whom had relapsed after autologous stem cell transplantation. Here immunoSEQ multiplex PCR was the method, and the copy in TCRdb shows in-frame clones only, minus some. The table includes 35,000 to 45,000 clones, around 72% detected once. Sequencing used peripheral blood mononuclear cells (PBMCs), obtained before the second cycle of nivolumab. This sequence was found in a human donor with classical Hodgkin lymphoma.

Here the CDR3 reads CASSPLAGGLMETQYF. Written as DNA, the CDR3 is TGTGCCAGCAGCCCTTTAGCGGGGGGGCTTATGGAGACCCAGTACTTC. The chain uses TRBV6-4 and TRBJ2-5; 11 nucleotides match TRBD2. Germline V gene sequence: CDR1 MRHNA, CDR2 SNTAGT. This CDR3 spans 16 amino acids. Unmatched junction bases numbered 11, after V lost 6 bases and J lost 5 bases.